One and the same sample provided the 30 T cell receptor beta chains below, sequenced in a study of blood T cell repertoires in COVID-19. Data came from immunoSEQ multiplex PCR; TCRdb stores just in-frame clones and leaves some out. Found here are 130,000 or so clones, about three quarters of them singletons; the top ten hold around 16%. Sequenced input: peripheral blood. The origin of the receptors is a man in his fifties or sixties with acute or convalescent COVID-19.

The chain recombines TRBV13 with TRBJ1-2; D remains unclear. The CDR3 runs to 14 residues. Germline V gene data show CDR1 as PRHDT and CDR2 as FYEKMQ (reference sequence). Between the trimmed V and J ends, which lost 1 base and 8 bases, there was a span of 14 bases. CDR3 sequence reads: CASSLAGLSAGYTF. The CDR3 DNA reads TGTGCCAGCAGCTTAGCTGGGCTATCTGCCGGCTACACCTTC.

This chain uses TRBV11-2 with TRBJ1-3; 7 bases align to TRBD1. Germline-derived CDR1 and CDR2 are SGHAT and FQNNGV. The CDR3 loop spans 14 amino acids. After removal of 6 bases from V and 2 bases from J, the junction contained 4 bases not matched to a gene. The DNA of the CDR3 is TGTGCCAGCAGGTCAACAGGGGCTGGAAACACCATATATTTT. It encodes CASRSTGAGNTIYF.

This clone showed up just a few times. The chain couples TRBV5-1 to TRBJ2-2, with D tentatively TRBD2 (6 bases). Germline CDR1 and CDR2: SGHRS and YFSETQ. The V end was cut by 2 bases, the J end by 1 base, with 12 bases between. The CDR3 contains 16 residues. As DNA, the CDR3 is TGCGCCAGCAGCTTTCAGACTAGTCTGAACACCGGGGAGCTGTTTTTT. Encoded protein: CASSFQTSLNTGELFF.

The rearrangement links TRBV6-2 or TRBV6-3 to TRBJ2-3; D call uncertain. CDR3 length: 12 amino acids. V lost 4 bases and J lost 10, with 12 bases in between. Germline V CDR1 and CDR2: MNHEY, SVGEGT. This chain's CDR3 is CASSWPPAPQYF. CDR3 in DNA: TGTGCCAGCAGTTGGCCCCCCGCCCCGCAGTATTTT.

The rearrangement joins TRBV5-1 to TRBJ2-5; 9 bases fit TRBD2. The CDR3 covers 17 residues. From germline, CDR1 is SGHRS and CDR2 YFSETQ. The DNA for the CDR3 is TGCCCCCGCAGCTTCGGGGCGGGGGGGCCTTTCGAAGAGACCCAGTACTTC. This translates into CPRSFGAGGPFEETQYF.

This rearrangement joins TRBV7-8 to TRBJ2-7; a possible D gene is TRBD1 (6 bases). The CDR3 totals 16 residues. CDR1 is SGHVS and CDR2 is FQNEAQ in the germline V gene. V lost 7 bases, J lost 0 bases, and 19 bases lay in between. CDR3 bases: TGTGCCAGCACCCTCTCCAGGGGCGCTAACTCCTACGAGCAGTACGTC. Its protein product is CASTLSRGANSYEQYV.

The CDR3 reads CASSASTSAREQYV. In nucleotides, the CDR3 is TGTGCCAGCAGCGCATCTACTAGTGCCCGCGAGCAGTACGTC. This chain links TRBV3-1 (or the pseudogene TRBV3-2) with TRBJ2-7, with D perhaps TRBD2 (5 bases). Germline CDR1 LGHDT, CDR2 YNNKEL (reference sequence). The CDR3 sequence is 14 residues long. Trimming pared 5 bases from V and 6 bases from J, leaving 17 bases between.

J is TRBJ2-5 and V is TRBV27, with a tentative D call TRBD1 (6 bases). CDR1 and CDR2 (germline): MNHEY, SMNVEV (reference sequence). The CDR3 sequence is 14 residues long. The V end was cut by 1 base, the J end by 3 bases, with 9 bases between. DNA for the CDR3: TGTGCCAGCAGTTTATGGGACAAAAAAGAGACCCAGTACTTC. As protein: CASSLWDKKETQYF.

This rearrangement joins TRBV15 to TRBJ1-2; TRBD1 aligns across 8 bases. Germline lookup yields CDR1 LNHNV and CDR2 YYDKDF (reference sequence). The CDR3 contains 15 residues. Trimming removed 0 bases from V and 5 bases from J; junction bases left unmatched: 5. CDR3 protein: CATSRESTGEYGYTF. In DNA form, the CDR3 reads TGTGCCACCAGCAGAGAGTCGACAGGGGAGTATGGCTACACCTTC.

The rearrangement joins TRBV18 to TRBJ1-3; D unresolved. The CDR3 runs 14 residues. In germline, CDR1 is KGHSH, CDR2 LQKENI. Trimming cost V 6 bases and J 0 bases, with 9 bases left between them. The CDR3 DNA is TGTGCCAGCTCGCCCTCAGGCTCTGGAAACACCATATATTTT. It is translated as CASSPSGSGNTIYF.

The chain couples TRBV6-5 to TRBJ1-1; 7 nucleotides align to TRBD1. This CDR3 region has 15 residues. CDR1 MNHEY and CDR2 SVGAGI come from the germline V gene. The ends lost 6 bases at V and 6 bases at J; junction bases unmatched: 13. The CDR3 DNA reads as TGTGCCAGCAGAATAATCCGGGACAGACCCGCTGAAGCTTTCTTT. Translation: CASRIIRDRPAEAFF.

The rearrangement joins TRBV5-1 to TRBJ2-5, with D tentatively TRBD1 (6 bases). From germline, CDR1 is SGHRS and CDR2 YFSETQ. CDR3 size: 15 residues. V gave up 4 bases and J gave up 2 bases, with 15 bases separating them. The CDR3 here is CASSPVGQLQETQYF. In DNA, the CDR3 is TGCGCCAGCAGCCCCGTAGGACAGCTACAAGAGACCCAGTACTTC.

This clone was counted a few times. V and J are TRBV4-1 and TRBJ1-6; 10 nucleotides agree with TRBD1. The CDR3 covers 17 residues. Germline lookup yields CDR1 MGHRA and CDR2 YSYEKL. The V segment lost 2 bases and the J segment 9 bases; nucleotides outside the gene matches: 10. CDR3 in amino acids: CASSQNSGQGFSSPLHF. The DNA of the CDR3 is TGCGCCAGCAGCCAAAATTCGGGACAGGGGTTTAGTTCACCCCTCCACTTT.

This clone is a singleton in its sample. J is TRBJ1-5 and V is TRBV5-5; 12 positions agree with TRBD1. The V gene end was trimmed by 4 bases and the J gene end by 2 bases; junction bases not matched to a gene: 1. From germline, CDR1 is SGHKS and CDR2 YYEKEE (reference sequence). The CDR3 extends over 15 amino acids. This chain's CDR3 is CASSGTGGGNQPQHF. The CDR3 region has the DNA TGTGCCAGCAGCGGGACAGGGGGCGGCAATCAGCCCCAGCATTTT.

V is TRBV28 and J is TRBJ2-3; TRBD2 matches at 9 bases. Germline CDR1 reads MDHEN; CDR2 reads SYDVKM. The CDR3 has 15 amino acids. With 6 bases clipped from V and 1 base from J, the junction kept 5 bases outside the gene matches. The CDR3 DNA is TGTGCCAGCAGCTCTTTAGCGGGGGGCACAGATACGCAGTATTTT. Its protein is CASSSLAGGTDTQYF.

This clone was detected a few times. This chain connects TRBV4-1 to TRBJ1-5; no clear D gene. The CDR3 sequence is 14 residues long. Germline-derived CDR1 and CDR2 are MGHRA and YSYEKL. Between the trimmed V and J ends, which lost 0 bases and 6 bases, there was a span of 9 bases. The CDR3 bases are TGCGCCAGCAGCCAAGATCGGGTGTTTCAGCCCCAGCATTTT. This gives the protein CASSQDRVFQPQHF.

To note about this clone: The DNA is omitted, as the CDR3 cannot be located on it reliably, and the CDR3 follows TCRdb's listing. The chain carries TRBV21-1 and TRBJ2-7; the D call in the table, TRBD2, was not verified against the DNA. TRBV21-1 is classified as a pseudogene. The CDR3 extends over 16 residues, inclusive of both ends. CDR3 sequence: CASSKEVGLGSYEQYV.

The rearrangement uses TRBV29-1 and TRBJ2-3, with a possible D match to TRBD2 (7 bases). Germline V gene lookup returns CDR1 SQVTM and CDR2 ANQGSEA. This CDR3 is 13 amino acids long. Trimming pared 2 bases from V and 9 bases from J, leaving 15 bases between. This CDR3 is CSVETGGAGTQYF. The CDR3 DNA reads TGCAGCGTTGAAACGGGGGGCGCCGGGACGCAGTATTTT.

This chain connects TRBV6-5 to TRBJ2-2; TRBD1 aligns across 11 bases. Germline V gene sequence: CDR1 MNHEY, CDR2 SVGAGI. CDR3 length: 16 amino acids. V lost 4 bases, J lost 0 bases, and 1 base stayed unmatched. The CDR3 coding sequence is TGTGCCAGCAGTTCGGACAGGGGGCCGAACACCGGGGAGCTGTTTTTT. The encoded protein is CASSSDRGPNTGELFF.

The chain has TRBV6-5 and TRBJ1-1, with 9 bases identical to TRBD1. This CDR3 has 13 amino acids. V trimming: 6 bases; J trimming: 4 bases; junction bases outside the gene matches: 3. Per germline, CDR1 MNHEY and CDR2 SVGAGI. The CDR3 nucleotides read TGTGCCAGCAGGGAGACAGGGGGCACTGAAGCTTTCTTT. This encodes CASRETGGTEAFF.

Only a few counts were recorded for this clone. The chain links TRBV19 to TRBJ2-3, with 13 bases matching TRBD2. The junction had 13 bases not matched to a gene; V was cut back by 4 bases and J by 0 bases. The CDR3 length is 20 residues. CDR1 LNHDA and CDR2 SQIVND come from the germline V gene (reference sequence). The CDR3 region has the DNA TGTGCCAGTAGTACCCGATTTCCGGGACTAGCGGGGTCCAGCACAGATACGCAGTATTTT. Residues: CASSTRFPGLAGSSTDTQYF.

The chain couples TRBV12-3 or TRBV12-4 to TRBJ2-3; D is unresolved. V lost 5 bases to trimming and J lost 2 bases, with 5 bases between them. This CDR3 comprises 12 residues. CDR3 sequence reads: CASSPNTDTQYF. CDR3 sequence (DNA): TGTGCCAGCAGTCCTAACACAGATACGCAGTATTTT.

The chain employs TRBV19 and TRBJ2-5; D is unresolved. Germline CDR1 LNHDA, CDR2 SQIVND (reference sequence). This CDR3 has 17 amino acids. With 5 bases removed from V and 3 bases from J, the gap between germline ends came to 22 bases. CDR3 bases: TGTGCCAGTAGTTTAGGACGGAGAAGACGGATGAAAGAGACCCAGTACTTC. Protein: CASSLGRRRRMKETQYF.

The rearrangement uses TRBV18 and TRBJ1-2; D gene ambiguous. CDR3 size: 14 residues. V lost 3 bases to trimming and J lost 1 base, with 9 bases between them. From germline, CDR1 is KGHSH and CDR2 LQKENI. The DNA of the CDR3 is TGTGCCAGCTCACCGTCTCAGGATAACTATGGCTACACCTTC. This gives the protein CASSPSQDNYGYTF.

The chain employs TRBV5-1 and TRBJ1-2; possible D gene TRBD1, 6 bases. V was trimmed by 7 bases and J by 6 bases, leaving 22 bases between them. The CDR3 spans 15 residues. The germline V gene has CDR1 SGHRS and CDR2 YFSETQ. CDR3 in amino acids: CASQPLTGGSDGYTF. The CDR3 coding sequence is TGCGCCAGCCAACCCCTGACAGGCGGAAGCGATGGCTACACCTTC.

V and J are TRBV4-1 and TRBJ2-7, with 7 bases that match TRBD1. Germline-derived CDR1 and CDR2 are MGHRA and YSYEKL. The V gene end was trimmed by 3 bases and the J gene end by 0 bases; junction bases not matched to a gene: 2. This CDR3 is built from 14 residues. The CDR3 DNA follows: TGCGCCAGCAGCCATCGGGACAGCTCCTACGAGCAGTACTTC. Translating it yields CASSHRDSSYEQYF.

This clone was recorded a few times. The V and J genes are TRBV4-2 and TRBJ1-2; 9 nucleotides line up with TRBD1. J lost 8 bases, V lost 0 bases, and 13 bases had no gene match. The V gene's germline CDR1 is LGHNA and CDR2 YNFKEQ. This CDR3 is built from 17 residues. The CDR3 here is CASSQDRRTGEWNGYTF. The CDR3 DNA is TGTGCCAGCAGCCAAGATAGGAGGACAGGGGAATGGAACGGCTACACCTTC.

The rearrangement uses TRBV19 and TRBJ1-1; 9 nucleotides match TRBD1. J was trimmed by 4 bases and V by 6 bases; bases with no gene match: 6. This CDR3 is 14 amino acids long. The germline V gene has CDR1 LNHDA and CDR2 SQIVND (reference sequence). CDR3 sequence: CASSGTGIGTEAFF. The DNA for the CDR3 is TGTGCCAGTAGCGGGACAGGGATTGGCACTGAAGCTTTCTTT.

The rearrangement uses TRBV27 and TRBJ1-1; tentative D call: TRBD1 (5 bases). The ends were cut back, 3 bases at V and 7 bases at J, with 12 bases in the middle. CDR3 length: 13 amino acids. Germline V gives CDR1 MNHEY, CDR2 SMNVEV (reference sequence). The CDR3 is CASSFSDSYEAFF. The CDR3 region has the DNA TGTGCCAGCAGTTTCTCCGACAGCTATGAAGCTTTCTTT.

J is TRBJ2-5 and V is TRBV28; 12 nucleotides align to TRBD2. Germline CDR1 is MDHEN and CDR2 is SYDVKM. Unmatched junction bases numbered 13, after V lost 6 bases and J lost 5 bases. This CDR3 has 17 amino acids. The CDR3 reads CASSPKSRTSGVETQYF. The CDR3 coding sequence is TGTGCCAGCAGCCCCAAGTCGAGGACTAGCGGGGTGGAGACCCAGTACTTC.